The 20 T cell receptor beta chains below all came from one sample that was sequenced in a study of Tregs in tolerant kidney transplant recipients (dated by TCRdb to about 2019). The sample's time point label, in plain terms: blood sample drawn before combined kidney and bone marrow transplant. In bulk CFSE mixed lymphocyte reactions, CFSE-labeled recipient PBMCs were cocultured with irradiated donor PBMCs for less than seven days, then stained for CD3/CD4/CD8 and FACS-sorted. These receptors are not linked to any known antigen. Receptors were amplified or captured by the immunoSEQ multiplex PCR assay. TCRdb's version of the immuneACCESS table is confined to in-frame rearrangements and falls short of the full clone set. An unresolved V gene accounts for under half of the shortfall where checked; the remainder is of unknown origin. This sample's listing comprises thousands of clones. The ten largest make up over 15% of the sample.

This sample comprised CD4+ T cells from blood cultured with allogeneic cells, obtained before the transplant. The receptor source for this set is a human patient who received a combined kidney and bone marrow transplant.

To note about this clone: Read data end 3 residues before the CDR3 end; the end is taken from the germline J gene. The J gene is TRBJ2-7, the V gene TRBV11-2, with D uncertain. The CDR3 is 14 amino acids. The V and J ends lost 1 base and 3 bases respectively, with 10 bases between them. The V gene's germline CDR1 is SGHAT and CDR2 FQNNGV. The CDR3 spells CASSLAPGFYEQYF. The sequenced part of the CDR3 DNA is TGTGCCAGCAGCTTAGCCCCAGGCTTCTACGAG.

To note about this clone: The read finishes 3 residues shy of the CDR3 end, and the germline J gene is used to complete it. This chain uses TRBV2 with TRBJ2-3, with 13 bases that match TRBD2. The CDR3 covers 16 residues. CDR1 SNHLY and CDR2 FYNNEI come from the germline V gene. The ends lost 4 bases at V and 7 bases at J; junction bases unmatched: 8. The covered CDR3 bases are TGTGCCAGCAGTGTACGCGGGACTAGCGGGGCTAATACG. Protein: CASSVRGTSGANT. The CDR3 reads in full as CASSVRGTSGANTQYF.

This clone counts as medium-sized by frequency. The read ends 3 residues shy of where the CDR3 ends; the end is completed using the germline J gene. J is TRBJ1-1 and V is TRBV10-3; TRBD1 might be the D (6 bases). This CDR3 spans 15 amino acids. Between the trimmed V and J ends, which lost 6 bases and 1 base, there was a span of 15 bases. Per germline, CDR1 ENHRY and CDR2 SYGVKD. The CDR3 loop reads CAIRRQVGTNTEAFF. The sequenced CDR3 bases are TGTGCCATCAGAAGACAGGTAGGAACGAACACTGAA.

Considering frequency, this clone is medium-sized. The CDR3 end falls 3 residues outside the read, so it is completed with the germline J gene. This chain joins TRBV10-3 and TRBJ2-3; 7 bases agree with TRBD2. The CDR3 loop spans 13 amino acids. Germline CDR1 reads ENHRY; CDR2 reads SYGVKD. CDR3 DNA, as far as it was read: TGTGCCATCAGTGGCACTAGCGACGAGACG. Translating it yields CAISGTSDET. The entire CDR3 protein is CAISGTSDETQYF.

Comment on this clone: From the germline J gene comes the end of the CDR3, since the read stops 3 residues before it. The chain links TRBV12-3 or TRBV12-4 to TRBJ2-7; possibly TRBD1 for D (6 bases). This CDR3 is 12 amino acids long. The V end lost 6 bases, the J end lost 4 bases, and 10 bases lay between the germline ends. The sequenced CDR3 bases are TGTGCCAGCAGGCAACAGGGTTACGAG. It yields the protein CASRQQGYE. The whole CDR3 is CASRQQGYEQYF.

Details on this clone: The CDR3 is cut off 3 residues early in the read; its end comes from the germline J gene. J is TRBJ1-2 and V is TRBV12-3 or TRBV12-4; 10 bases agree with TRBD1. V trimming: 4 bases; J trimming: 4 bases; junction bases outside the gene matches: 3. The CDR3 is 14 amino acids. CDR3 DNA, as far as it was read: TGTGCCAGCAGTTCGACAGGGGGCAGCTATGGC. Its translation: CASSSTGGSYG. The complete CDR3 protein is CASSSTGGSYGYTF.

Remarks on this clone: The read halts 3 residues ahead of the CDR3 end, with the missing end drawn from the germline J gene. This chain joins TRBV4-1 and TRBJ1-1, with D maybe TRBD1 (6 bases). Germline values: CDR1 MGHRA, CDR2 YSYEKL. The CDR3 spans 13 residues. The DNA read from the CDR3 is TGCGCCAGCAGCCAAGTTTACAGGGAGACC. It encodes CASSQVYRET. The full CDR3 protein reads CASSQVYRETAFF.

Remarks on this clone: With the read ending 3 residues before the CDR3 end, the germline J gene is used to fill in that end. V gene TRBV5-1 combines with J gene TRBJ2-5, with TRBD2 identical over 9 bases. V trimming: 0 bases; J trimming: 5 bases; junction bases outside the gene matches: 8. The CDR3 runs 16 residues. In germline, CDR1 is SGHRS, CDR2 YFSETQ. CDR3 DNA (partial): TGCGCCAGCAGCTTGGAGGGCGGGGGGGGCGCGGAGACC. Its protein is CASSLEGGGGAET. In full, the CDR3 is CASSLEGGGGAETQYF.

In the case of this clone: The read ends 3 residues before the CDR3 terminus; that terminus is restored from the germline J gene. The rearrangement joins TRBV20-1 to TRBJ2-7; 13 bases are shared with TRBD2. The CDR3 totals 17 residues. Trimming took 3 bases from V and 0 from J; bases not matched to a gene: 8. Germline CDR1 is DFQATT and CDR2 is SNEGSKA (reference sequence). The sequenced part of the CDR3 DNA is TGCAGTGCTAGCTCCGGGACTAGCGGGGATAACTCCTACGAG. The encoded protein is CSASSGTSGDNSYE. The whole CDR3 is CSASSGTSGDNSYEQYF.

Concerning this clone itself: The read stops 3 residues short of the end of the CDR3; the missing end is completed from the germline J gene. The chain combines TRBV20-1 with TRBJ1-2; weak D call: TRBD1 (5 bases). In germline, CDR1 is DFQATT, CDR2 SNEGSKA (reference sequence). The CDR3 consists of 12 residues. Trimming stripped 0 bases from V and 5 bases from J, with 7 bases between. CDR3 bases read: TGCAGTGCTAGAGACAGGGAGTATGGC. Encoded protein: CSARDREYG. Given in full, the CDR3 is CSARDREYGYTF.

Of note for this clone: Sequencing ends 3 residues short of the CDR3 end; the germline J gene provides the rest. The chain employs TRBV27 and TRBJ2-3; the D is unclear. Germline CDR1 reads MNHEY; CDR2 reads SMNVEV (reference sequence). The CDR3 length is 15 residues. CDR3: CASSLVPGGQATQYF. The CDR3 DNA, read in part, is TGTGCCAGCAGTTTGGTCCCCGGTGGGCAGGCGACG.

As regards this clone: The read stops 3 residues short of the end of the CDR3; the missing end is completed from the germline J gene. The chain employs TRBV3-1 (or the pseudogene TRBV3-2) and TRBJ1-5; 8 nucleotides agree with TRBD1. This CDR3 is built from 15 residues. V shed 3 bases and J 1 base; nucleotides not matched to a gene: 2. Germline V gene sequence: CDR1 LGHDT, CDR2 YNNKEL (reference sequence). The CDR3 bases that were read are TGTGCCAGCAGCCACCAGGGGGCGAGCAATCAGCCC. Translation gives CASSHQGASNQP. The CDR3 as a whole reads CASSHQGASNQPQHF.

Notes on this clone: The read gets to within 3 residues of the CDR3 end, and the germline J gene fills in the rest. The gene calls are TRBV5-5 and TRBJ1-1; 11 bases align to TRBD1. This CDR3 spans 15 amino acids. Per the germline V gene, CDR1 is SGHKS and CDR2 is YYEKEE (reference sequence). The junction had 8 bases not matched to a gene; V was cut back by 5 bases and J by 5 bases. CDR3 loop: CASSGTGGGSTEAFF. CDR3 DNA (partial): TGTGCCAGCAGTGGGACAGGGGGGGGGAGTACTGAA.

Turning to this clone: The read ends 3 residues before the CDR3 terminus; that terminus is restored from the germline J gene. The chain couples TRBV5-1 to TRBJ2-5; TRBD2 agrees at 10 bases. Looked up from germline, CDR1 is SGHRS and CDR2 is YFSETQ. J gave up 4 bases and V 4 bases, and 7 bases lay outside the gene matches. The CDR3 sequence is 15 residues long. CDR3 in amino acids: CASSRTSGAGETQYF. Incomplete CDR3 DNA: TGCGCCAGCAGCAGAACTAGCGGGGCGGGAGAGACC.

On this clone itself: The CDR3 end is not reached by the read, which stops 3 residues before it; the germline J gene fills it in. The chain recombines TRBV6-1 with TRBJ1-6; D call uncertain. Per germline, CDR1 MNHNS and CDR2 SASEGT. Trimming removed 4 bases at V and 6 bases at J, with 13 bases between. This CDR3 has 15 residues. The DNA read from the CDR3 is TGTGCCAGCAGTGTCTCGGCAGCGAGTAATTCACCC. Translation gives CASSVSAASNSP. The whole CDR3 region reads CASSVSAASNSPLHF.

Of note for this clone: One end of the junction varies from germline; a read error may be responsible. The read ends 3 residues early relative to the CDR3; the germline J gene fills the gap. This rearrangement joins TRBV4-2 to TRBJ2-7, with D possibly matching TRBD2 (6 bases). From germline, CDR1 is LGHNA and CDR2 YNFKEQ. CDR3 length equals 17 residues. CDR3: CASSQDILLGGQYEQYF. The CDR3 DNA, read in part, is TGCGCCAGCAGCCAAGACATTCTACTGGGGGGTCAATACGAG.

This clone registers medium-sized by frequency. The CDR3 bases that were read are TGTGCCAGCAGCAAGAGGCCCTGGACAGCCACCGAAATCACAGATACG. It yields the protein CASSKRPWTATEITDT. The full CDR3 protein reads CASSKRPWTATEITDTQYF. The chain joins TRBV2 to TRBJ2-3; D might be TRBD1 (6 bases). The read comes to an end 3 residues before the CDR3 does, leaving the germline J gene to fill in the end. The CDR3 spans 19 residues. V was trimmed by 6 bases and J by 2 bases, leaving 27 bases between them. Germline loops: CDR1 SNHLY, CDR2 FYNNEI.

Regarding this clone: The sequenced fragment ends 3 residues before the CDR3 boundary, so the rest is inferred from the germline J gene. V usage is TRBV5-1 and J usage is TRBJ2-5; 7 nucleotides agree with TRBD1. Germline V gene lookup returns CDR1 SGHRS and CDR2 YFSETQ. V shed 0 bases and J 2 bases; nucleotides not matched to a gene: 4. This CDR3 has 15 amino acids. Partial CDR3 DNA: TGCGCCAGCAGCTTGGAAGGGGGCTCTCAAGAGACC. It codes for CASSLEGGSQET. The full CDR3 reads CASSLEGGSQETQYF.

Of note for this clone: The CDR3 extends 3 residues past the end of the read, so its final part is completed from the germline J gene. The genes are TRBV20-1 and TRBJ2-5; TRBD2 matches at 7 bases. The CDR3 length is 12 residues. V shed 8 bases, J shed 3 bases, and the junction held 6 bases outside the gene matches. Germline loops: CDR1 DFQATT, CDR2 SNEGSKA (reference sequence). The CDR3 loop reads CSPLGTKETQYF. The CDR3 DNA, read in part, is TGCAGTCCGCTTGGGACTAAAGAGACC.

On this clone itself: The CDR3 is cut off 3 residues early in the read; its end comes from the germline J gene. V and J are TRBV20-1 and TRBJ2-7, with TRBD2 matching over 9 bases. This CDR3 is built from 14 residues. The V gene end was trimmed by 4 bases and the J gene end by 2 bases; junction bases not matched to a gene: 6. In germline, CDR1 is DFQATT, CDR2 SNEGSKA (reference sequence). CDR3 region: CSATLASGTYEQYF. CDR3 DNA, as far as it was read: TGCAGTGCTACCCTCGCTAGCGGGACCTACGAG.